The clone carrying this T cell receptor (beta chain) rates as large. The target antigen is unknown. The CDR3 consists of 13 residues. The ends were cut back, 4 bases at V and 2 bases at J, with 8 bases in the middle. CD4+CD45RO+CD25- cells were isolated as memory CD4+ T cells. TRBV12-4/TRBJ1-2 clonotypes were amplified with adaptor-ligated barcode primers. TCRdb independently ran MiXCR on the multiplex PCR reads; one entry per CDR3 protein. Among about 990 distinct CDR3 sequences listed, approximately 6.7% were seen once. Study-level points and caveats: Tumor memory CD4+ T cell TCR gene usage clustered with blood and lymph node memory CD4+ cells and lymph node naive CD4+ cells. Naive CD4+ cells shared around 13% of tumor Treg sequences.

Sequenced: memory CD4+ T cells sorted from blood. Subset indicated: memory CD4+ T cells, CD4+CD45RO+CD25-. This chain links TRBV12-3 or TRBV12-4 with TRBJ1-2; D is possibly TRBD1 (5 bases). This clonotype was sampled from a female donor with breast cancer. CDR3 nucleotides: TGTGCCAGCAGTTGGGGCGCGAACTATGGCTACACCTTC. Protein: CASSWGANYGYTF.